Below are 14 T cell receptor beta chains sequenced from a single sample in a study of Ad26.COV2.S vaccination and SARS-CoV-2 variants. Sample treatment: around 19 received Ad26.COV2.S at low or high dose, single or two shots; a few received placebo; per-sample allocation not given. Samples were taken on day 63 after the first vaccine or placebo injection. The assay was immunoSEQ multiplex PCR, and TCRdb's table has in-frame clones only and misses some. The sample records some 640,000 clones, 89% being singletons. Specimen: peripheral blood, collected in a trial of Ad26.COV2.S vaccine versus placebo. The receptors were sampled from a person between 18 and 65 years old who received the Ad26.COV2.S COVID-19 vaccine or a placebo.

The chain is built from TRBV18 and TRBJ2-2; weak D call: TRBD2 (5 bases). The V gene's germline CDR1 is KGHSH and CDR2 LQKENI. With 3 bases removed from V and 1 base from J, the gap between germline ends came to 12 bases. This CDR3 spans 16 amino acids. The CDR3 sequence: CASSPRAQLNTGELFF. CDR3 in DNA: TGTGCCAGCTCACCGAGGGCACAGCTGAACACCGGGGAGCTGTTTTTT.

This clone was counted a few times. The V and J genes are TRBV19 and TRBJ1-5; D is undetermined. The CDR3 covers 14 residues. Germline-derived CDR1 and CDR2 are LNHDA and SQIVND (reference sequence). Deletions cut 9 bases from V and 0 bases from J, with 12 bases between. As DNA, the CDR3 is TGTGCCAGCGGTAAAATCTTTAGCAATCAGCCCCAGCATTTT. This sequence encodes CASGKIFSNQPQHF.

This clone is a singleton in its sample. J is TRBJ1-4 and V is TRBV4-1, with D unresolved. The CDR3 runs to 14 residues. Per the germline V gene, CDR1 is MGHRA and CDR2 is YSYEKL. V lost 5 bases, J lost 7 bases, and 14 bases lay in between. The CDR3 nucleotides read TGCGCCAGCAGCAAAGCCGCGGGTACTGAAAAACTGTTTTTT. Translation gives CASSKAAGTEKLFF.

The chain has TRBV6-5 and TRBJ1-6; the match to TRBD1 covers 10 bases. In germline, CDR1 is MNHEY, CDR2 SVGAGI. The CDR3 length is 15 residues. J gave up 10 bases and V 2 bases, and 5 bases lay outside the gene matches. Here the CDR3 reads CASSYGQGGLSPLHF. CDR3 nucleotides: TGTGCCAGCAGTTACGGACAGGGGGGTCTCTCACCCCTCCACTTT.

The rearrangement joins TRBV9 to TRBJ1-2, with TRBD1 matching 7 bases. CDR1 is SGDLS and CDR2 is YYNGEE in the germline V gene. The CDR3 length is 13 residues. V was clipped by 0 bases and J by 6 bases; unmatched bases: 2. CDR3: CASSVAGGNGYTF. CDR3 DNA sequence: TGTGCCAGCAGCGTAGCAGGGGGGAATGGCTACACCTTC.

The rearrangement uses TRBV19 and TRBJ2-1, with TRBD2 matching 12 bases. J gave up 6 bases and V 2 bases, and 5 bases lay outside the gene matches. The CDR3 runs to 16 residues. Germline CDR1 LNHDA, CDR2 SQIVND (reference sequence). CDR3 sequence reads: CASSILGLAGSNEQFF. Written as DNA, the CDR3 is TGTGCCAGTAGTATATTAGGACTAGCGGGATCCAATGAGCAGTTCTTC.

The V and J genes are TRBV7-2 and TRBJ1-3; D is undetermined. There are 14 residues in the CDR3. Germline V gives CDR1 SGHTA, CDR2 FQGNSA. V lost 2 bases and J lost 7, with 12 bases in between. CDR3 loop: CASSLSQDRNTIYF. In nucleotides, the CDR3 is TGTGCCAGCAGCTTAAGCCAGGATAGGAACACCATATATTTT.

This clone has only one observation. The chain recombines TRBV7-9 with TRBJ2-1; the match to TRBD2 covers 9 bases. The CDR3 totals 16 residues. Germline lookup yields CDR1 SEHNR and CDR2 FQNEAQ (reference sequence). V gave up 0 bases and J gave up 2 bases; unmatched junction bases: 2. The DNA of the CDR3 is TGTGCCAGCAGCTTAGCGTGGACTAGCGCCTACAATGAGCAGTTCTTC. It translates to CASSLAWTSAYNEQFF.

The chain carries TRBV30 and TRBJ2-1; D is ambiguous. Trimming took off 4 bases at V and 4 bases at J, with 8 bases between the two ends. The CDR3 is 12 residues long. Per germline, CDR1 GTSNPN and CDR2 SVGIG (reference sequence). DNA for the CDR3: TGTGCCTGGACAAGACCATACAATGAGCAGTTCTTC. Its protein product is CAWTRPYNEQFF.

The chain carries TRBV5-3 and TRBJ1-1, with D possibly matching TRBD1 (5 bases). TRBV5-3 falls under the ORF class, with uncertain function. CDR3 length: 17 residues. V was cut by 2 bases and J by 0 bases, with 17 bases left in between. The CDR3 sequence: CARSLKATVRVNTEAFF. The CDR3 DNA sequence: TGTGCCAGAAGCTTAAAGGCAACGGTCAGGGTGAACACTGAAGCTTTCTTT.

J is TRBJ2-4 and V is TRBV6-2 or TRBV6-3, with TRBD2 as a possible D gene (5 bases). The germline V gene encodes CDR1 MNHEY and CDR2 SVGEGT. Trimming took off 5 bases at V and 1 base at J, with 18 bases between the two ends. The CDR3 runs to 17 residues. The CDR3 here is CASSPQERILAKNIQYF. CDR3 nucleotides: TGTGCCAGCAGTCCCCAGGAGCGGATCTTGGCCAAAAACATTCAGTACTTC.

This chain uses TRBV30 with TRBJ2-7; 7 positions match TRBD1. CDR1 and CDR2 from the germline V gene are GTSNPN and SVGIG (reference sequence). The CDR3 contains 14 residues. V dropped 4 bases and J dropped 0; count of bases not matched to a gene: 6. Here the CDR3 reads CAWTRDSYSYEQYF. As DNA, the CDR3 is TGTGCCTGGACCCGGGACAGTTACTCCTACGAGCAGTACTTC. Filled out from reference TRBV30 and TRBJ2-7, the complete variable domain reads SQTIHQWPATLVQPVGSPLSLECTVEGTSNPNLYWYRQAAGRGLQLLFYSVGIGQISSEVPQNLSASRPQDRQFILSSKKLLLSDSGFYLCAWTRDSYSYEQYFGPGTRLTVT.

This chain connects TRBV2 to TRBJ2-5; weak D call: TRBD2 (6 bases). Per the germline V gene, CDR1 is SNHLY and CDR2 is FYNNEI. V shed 6 bases and J shed 4 bases, with 12 bases lying between them. This CDR3 region has 13 residues. In nucleotides, the CDR3 is TGTGCCAGCAGGGAAAGAGCGGGAGAGACCCAGTACTTC. Translated, it gives CASRERAGETQYF.

The V gene is TRBV6-1, the J gene TRBJ2-7; TRBD2 matches at 11 bases. Trimming at V came to 2 bases and at J to 4 bases, leaving 4 bases not matched to a gene. The CDR3 has 15 residues. CDR1 and CDR2 (germline): MNHNS, SASEGT. The CDR3: CASSESVAGGYEQYF. DNA of the CDR3: TGTGCCAGCAGTGAATCCGTAGCGGGAGGGTACGAGCAGTACTTC.